This T cell receptor (beta chain) came from a study of blood T cell repertoires in COVID-19 (dated by TCRdb to the early 2020s). For context, the study as a whole: The collaborator samples originated in the United States, Italy and Spain and spanned the acute and convalescent phases of COVID-19. The samples were drawn from the first 160 participants of the ongoing ImmuneRACE study and from 1,254 subjects provided by 6 global collaborators. The material from the prospective study consisted of cDNA or gDNA derived from T cells, B-cell-depleted T cells, or PBMCs. The sample metadata nearly always contained a de-identified subject ID, COVID-19 status, age in years and sex. HLA class I and class II types, where available, came from metadata supplied by the sample provider rather than from assay-based typing. Subjects who had been exposed to COVID-19, were actively infected with it, or had recovered from it provided the deeply sampled blood TCRbeta repertoires that made up the dataset. A freely available public database, intended as a resource for researchers studying the immune response to SARS-CoV-2, is where the repertoires were released. Paper-wide results and their limitations: How much clinical and demographic metadata was included differed by source and by participant, and the metadata was provided uncurated.

The collaborating institutions used their own protocols to collect whole blood in K2EDTA tubes. Collaborator samples were shipped for TCRbeta analysis as frozen whole blood, isolated PBMCs, or DNA extracted from either sample type. Concerning this clone: What antigen it recognizes has not been identified. No base quality information exists; no much larger clone differs at one position.

The immunoSEQ Assay, a bias-controlled multiplex PCR, was used to amplify TCRbeta CDR3 regions from genomic DNA. Concerning the study's data processing: Nucleated cell counts per sample were estimated from amplification of reference gene primers within the assay. Sequence reads were collapsed and filtered to measure the absolute abundance of every unique TCRbeta CDR3 rearrangement. For each sample, productive Simpson clonality was calculated as the square root of Simpson's diversity index across productive rearrangements. Here the immuneACCESS table is served through TCRdb, limited to in-frame sequences with V and J called. Missing clones are a known gap in these copies; in checked studies unresolved V genes cover under half, and the rest lacks a known reason. V, J and clone size are taken as reported in that table, and D and trimming were inferred from the DNA itself. The sample table shows 95,000 to 150,000 clones, and approximately 86% are seen once. The top ten clonotypes cover nearly 0.9% of the sample.

CDR1 and CDR2 are drawn from the germline V gene: KGHSH, LQKENI. The CDR3 goes from the cysteine to the phenylalanine over 17 residues. Of the read, only the CDR3 DNA is kept; its 51 bases are in frame from base 1. V sheds 0 bases and J sheds 0 bases, leaving 12 bases between their ends. The chain couples TRBV18 to TRBJ1-5; 5 matching bases give a weak D call of TRBD1. The sequenced sample consisted of peripheral blood. This receptor was taken from a woman in her forties or fifties with active or convalescent COVID-19. CDR3 sequence: CASSPPIQGHSNQPQHF. The DNA is TGTGCCAGCTCACCACCGATTCAGGGTCATAGCAATCAGCCCCAGCATTTT.